This T cell receptor beta chain was observed in a study of CD8+CD57+ T cells in acquired aplastic anemia. CDR3 and TCR beta VDJ profiling relied on genomic DNA as the template. TCRdb re-analysed the reads in MiXCR, keeping a single row per CDR3 protein. The sample has approximately 250,000 distinct CDR3 sequences, 82% seen once. With respect to this clonotype: Its target is not known.

CD8+CD57+ cell expansion, shown by flow cytometry, had occurred in the patients selected for sequencing. Patients, without exception, had severe acquired aplastic anemia. Prior therapy had not been administered to any patient at the time of blood sampling. Regarding the study as a whole: Some 28 CD8+ CDR3 sequences occurred in both the patients and the controls.

Sequencing input: sorted CD4+, CD8+, or CD8+CD57+ T cells (not recorded which) from PBMCs. The TCR sequence derives from a human donor with aplastic anemia.

CDR3 protein: CSARATHRGSEAFF. In DNA form, the CDR3 reads TGCAGTGCTAGAGCGACACACAGGGGGTCTGAAGCTTTCTTT. The V gene is TRBV20-1, the J gene TRBJ1-1, with 8 bases matching TRBD1. J lost 6 bases, V lost 1 base, and 7 bases had no gene match. In germline, CDR1 is DFQATT, CDR2 SNEGSKA (reference sequence). The CDR3 has 14 amino acids.